This TCR beta chain emerged from a study of T cells after yellow fever vaccination. Germline V gene data show CDR1 as MNHEY and CDR2 as SMNVEV (reference sequence). Trimming stripped 0 bases from V and 8 bases from J, with 10 bases between. The CDR3 runs 13 residues. For TCR, cDNA came from 5'RACE template switching, which added a universal primer site and UMIs. TCRdb reanalysed the 5' RACE reads using MiXCR and keeps one entry per CDR3 protein. Here the sample spans fewer than 100,000 distinct CDR3 sequences, about 5.8% being singletons. This clonotype occurred a few times. The antigen remains unidentified. Findings of the study overall: It was a weaker secondary response, yet one that peaked faster, at day 5 versus 15. Shared CD4/CD8 clonotypes were a small share, likely from convergent recombination. The study re-detected most primary-vaccination clones after the booster (around 96% CD4, 88% CD8).

The TCR was taken from a man aged 18 to 30 who received the YFV17D yellow fever vaccine. Source: CD8+ T cells sorted from PBMCs, taken 10 days after the yellow fever booster vaccination. The gene calls are TRBV27 and TRBJ1-2; TRBD1 is a possible D gene (5 bases). CDR3 nucleotide sequence: TGTGCCAGCAGTTTATCGAGAAGGGACGGCTACACCTTC. It yields the protein CASSLSRRDGYTF.